The present entry profiles one TCR beta chain with its context. The data were taken from a study of blood T cell repertoires in COVID-19. The assay was immunoSEQ multiplex PCR, and TCRdb's table has in-frame clones only and misses some. This repertoire shows roughly 480,000 clones, approximately 89% found once; its top ten account for about 1%. V lost 5 bases to trimming and J lost 0 bases; unmatched junction nucleotides: 13. This CDR3 comprises 18 residues. CDR1 is LGHDT and CDR2 is YNNKEL in the germline V gene (reference sequence). This clonotype was sampled from a man aged 18 to 30 with COVID-19, enrolled during active disease. Sequenced: peripheral blood. V gene TRBV3-1 (or the pseudogene TRBV3-2) combines with J gene TRBJ2-4, with 7 positions matching TRBD1. The CDR3 DNA reads TGTGCCAGCAGCTCACACCCACAGGGGTACCTAGCCAAAAACATTCAGTACTTC. Protein product: CASSSHPQGYLAKNIQYF.